The T cell receptor (beta chain) described here comes from a study of blood T cell repertoires in COVID-19. Per the original data handling: Amplification of reference gene primers was used by the study to estimate nucleated cell counts. Profiling relied on immunoSEQ multiplex PCR, and the TCRdb table lists in-frame clones only, not all of them. V and J calls plus clone size are reproduced from that table; the DNA served to infer D and trimming. The sample lists 150,000 to 200,000 clones; 70% to 90% were seen once. Seattle's enrolled individuals joined amid active infection and were then monitored longitudinally. The TCR comes from a woman aged 50 to 65 with COVID-19, enrolled during active disease. Material: peripheral blood.

Written as DNA, the CDR3 is TGCGCCAGCAGTGAGTCGAGGGGGACTAGCGGGGCAGATACGCAGTATTTT. It specifies CASSESRGTSGADTQYF. The chain has TRBV10-1 and TRBJ2-3; 13 bases are shared with TRBD2. J gave up 4 bases and V 0 bases, and 4 bases lay outside the gene matches. The CDR3 spans 17 residues. Germline V gene data show CDR1 as WNHNN and CDR2 as SYGVQD (reference sequence).